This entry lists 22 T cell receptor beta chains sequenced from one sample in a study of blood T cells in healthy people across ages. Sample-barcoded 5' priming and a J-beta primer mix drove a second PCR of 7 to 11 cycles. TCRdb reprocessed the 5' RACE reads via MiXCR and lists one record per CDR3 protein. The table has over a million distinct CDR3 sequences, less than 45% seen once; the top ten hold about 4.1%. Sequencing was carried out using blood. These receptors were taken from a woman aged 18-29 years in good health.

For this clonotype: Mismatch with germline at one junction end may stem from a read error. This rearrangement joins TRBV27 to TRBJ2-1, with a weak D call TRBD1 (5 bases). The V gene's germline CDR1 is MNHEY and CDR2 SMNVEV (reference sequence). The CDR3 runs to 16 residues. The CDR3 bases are TGTGCCACCCAAGGATACGAGCAGGGAACCTACGATGAGCAGTTCTTC. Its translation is CATQGYEQGTYDEQFF.

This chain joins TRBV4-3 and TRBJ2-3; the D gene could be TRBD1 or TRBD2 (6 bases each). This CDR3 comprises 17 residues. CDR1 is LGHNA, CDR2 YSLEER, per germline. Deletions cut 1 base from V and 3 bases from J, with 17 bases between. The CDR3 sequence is CASSQALGGGLTDTQYF. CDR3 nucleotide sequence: TGCGCCAGCAGCCAAGCCTTAGGGGGAGGTTTAACAGATACGCAGTATTTT.

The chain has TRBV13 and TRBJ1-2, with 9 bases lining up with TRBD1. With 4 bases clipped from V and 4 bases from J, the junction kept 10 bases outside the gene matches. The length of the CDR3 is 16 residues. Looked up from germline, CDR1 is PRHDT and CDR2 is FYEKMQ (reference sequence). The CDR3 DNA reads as TGTGCCAGCAGCTCGACTTCCGGGACAGGGCTCTATGGCTACACCTTC. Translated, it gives CASSSTSGTGLYGYTF.

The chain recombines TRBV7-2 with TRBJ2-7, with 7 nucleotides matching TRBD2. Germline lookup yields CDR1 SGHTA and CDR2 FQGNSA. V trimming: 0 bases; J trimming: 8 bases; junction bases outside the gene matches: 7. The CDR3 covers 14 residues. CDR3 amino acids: CASSLARLAHKQYF. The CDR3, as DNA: TGTGCCAGCAGCTTAGCGCGACTAGCCCACAAGCAGTACTTC.

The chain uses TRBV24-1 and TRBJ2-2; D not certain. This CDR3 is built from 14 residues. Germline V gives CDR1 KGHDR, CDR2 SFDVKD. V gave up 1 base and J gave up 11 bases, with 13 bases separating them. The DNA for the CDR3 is TGTGCCACCAGTGATTTAGACTCTTCGGGCGAGCTGTTTTTT. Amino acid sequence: CATSDLDSSGELFF.

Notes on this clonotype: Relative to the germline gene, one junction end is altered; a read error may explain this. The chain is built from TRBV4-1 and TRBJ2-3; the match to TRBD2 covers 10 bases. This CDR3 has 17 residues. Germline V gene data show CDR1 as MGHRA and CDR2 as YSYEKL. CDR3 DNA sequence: TGCGCCAACAGCCAAGTAACTAGCGGGACGAGCACAGATACGCAGTATTTT. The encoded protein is CANSQVTSGTSTDTQYF.

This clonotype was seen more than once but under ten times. The CDR3 here is CASSLQTRENIQYF. CDR3 coding DNA: TGCGCCAGCAGCCTTCAGACCAGGGAAAACATTCAGTACTTC. This rearrangement joins TRBV4-1 to TRBJ2-7; possibly TRBD1 for D (5 bases). The DNA end lines up better with TRBJ2-4; the J call may be wrong. Germline-derived CDR1 and CDR2 are MGHRA and YSYEKL. The CDR3 contains 14 residues.

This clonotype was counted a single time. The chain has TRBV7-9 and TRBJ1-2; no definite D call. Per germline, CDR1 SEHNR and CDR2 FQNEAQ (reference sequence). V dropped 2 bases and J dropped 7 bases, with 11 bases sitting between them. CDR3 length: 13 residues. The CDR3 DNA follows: TGTGCCAGCAGCTTAAAAGGCCCTAGTGGCTACACCTTC. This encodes CASSLKGPSGYTF.

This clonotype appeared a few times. The CDR3 DNA is TGCGCCAGCGTACGGACGAGAATCGGGGGGGAGTACAATGAGCAGTTCTTC. Translation gives CASVRTRIGGEYNEQFF. The chain employs TRBV4-1 and TRBJ2-1, with TRBD2 matching 8 bases. The V segment lost 8 bases and the J segment 4 bases; nucleotides outside the gene matches: 16. Germline-derived CDR1 and CDR2 are MGHRA and YSYEKL. The CDR3 is 17 amino acids.

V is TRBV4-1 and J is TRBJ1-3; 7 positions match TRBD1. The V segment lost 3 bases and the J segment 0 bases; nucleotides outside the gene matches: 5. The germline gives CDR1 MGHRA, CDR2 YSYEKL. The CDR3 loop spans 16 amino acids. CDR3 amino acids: CASSQRQGRSGNTIYF. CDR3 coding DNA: TGCGCCAGCAGCCAGCGACAGGGCCGCTCTGGAAACACCATATATTTT.

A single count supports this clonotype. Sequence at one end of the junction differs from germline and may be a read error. The CDR3 is CASSADVKETQYF. CDR3 coding DNA: TGTGCTAGCAGCGCGGACGTCAAGGAGACCCAGTACTTC. The V gene is TRBV7-7, the J gene TRBJ2-5; D is unclear. Germline assignment: CDR1 SSHAT and CDR2 FNYEAQ (reference sequence). The CDR3 extends over 13 amino acids.

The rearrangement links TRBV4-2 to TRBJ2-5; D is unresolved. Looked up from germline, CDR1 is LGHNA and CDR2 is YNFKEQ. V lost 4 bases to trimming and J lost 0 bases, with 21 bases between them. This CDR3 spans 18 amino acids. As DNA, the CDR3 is TGTGCCAGCAGCCCGCAGCGAGCGAATAAAGCGTACCAAGAGACCCAGTACTTC. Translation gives CASSPQRANKAYQETQYF.

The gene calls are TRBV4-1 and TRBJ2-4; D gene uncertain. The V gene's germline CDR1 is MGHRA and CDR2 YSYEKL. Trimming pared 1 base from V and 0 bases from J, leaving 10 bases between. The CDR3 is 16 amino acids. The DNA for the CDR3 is TGCGCCAGCAGCCAAGTAGCCTTTCTAGCCAAAAACATTCAGTACTTC. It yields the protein CASSQVAFLAKNIQYF.

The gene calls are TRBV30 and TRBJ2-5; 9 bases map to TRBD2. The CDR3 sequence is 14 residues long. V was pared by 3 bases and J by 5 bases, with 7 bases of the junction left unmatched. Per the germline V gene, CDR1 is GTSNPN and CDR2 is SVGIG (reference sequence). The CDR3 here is CAWRPGLAFETQYF. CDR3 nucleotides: TGTGCCTGGAGGCCCGGACTAGCGTTTGAGACCCAGTACTTC.

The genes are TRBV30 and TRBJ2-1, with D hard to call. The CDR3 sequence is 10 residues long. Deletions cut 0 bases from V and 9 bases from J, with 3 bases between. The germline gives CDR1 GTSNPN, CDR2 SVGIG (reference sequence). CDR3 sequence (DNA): TGTGCCTGGAGTGTGGGTGAGCAGTTCTTC. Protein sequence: CAWSVGEQFF.

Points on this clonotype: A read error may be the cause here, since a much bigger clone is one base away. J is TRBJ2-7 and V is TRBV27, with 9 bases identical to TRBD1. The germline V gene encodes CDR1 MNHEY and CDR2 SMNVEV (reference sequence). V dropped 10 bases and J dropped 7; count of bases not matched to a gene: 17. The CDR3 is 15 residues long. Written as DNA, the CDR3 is TGTGCCACCCATAGCGATGTGACAGGGGGAAATGAGCAGTACTTC. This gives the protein CATHSDVTGGNEQYF.

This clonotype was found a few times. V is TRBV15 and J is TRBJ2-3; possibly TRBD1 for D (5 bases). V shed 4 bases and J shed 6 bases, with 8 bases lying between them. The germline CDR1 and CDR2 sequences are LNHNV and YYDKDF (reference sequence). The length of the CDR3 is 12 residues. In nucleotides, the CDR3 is TGTGCCACCAGCATTGGGGCGGATACGCAGTATTTT. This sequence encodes CATSIGADTQYF.

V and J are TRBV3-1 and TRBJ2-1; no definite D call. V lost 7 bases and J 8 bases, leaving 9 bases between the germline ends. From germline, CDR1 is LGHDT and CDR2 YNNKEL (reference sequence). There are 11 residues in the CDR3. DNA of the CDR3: TGTGCCAGCACCTCCTTGGATGAGCAGTTCTTC. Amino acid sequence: CASTSLDEQFF.

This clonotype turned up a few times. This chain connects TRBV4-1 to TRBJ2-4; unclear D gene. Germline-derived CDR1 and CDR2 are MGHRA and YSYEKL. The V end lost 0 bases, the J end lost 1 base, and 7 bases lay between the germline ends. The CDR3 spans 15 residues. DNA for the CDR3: TGCGCCAGCAGCCAAGATAGGTGGGCCAAAAACATTCAGTACTTC. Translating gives CASSQDRWAKNIQYF.

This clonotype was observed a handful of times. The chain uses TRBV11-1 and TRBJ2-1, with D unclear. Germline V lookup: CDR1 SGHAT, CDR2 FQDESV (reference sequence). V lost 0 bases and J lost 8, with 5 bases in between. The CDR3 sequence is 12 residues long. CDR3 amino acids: CASSLATHEQFF. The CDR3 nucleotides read TGTGCCAGCAGCTTAGCGACGCATGAGCAGTTCTTC. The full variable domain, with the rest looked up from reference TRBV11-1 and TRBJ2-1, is EAEVAQSPRYKITEKSQAVAFWCDPISGHATLYWYRQILGQGPELLVQFQDESVVDDSQLPKDRFSAERLKGVDSTLKIQPAELGDSAMYLCASSLATHEQFFGPGTRLTVL.

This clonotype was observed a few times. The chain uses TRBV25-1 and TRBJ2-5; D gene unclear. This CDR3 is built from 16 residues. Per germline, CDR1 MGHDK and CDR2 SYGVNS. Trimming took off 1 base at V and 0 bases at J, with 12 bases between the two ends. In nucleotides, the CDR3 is TGTGCCAGCAGTGAATCCGGCGGATGGTACCAAGAGACCCAGTACTTC. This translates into CASSESGGWYQETQYF.

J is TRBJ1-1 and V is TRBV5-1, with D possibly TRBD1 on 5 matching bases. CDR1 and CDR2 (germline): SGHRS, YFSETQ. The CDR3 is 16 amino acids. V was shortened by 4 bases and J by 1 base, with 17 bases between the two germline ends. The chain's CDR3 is CASSGETGPPNTEAFF. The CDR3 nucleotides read TGCGCCAGCAGCGGGGAAACAGGACCCCCGAACACTGAAGCTTTCTTT. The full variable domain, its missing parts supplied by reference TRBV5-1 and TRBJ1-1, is KAGVTQTPRYLIKTRGQQVTLSCSPISGHRSVSWYQQTPGQGLQFLFEYFSETQRNKGNFPGRFSGRQFSNSRSEMNVSTLELGDSALYLCASSGETGPPNTEAFFGQGTRLTVV.